This paragraph reports one T cell receptor beta chain. The source of the sample is a study of blood T cell repertoires in COVID-19. Sequencing was performed with immunoSEQ multiplex PCR; in TCRdb, only in-frame clones are kept and a portion is missing. The sample consists of more than 300,000 clones, 90% of them appearing once. The CDR3 length is 18 residues. Germline V CDR1 and CDR2: MGHRA, YSYEKL. V dropped 3 bases and J dropped 2; count of bases not matched to a gene: 4. Seattle's cohort entered during active infection and was followed longitudinally. This clonotype was obtained from a woman aged 40 to 55 with COVID-19, enrolled during active disease. Source material: peripheral blood. V and J are TRBV4-1 and TRBJ2-1; 16 bases line up with TRBD2. The CDR3 nucleotides are TGCGCCAGCAGCCAGGGGACTAGCGGGGGGGCCGCCTACAATGAGCAGTTCTTC. It yields the protein CASSQGTSGGAAYNEQFF.